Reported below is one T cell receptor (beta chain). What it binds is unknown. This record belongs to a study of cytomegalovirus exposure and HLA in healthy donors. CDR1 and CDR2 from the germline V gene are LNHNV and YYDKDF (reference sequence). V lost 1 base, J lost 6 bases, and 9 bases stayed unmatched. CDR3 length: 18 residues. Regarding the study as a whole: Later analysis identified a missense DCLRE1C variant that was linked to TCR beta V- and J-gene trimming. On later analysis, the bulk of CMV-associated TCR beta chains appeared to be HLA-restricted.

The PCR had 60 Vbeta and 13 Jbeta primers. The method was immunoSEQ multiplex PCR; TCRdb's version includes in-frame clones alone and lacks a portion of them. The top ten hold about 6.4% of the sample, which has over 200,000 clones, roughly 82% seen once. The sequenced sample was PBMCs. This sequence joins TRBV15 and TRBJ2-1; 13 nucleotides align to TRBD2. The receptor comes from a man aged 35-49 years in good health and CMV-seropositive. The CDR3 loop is CATSRGLAGGLGSNEQFF. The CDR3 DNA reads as TGTGCCACCAGCAGAGGACTAGCGGGAGGCCTTGGTTCCAATGAGCAGTTCTTC.